This entry concerns a single T cell receptor (beta chain). Its antigen is as yet unknown. The data are from a study of T-cell reconstitution after alpha-beta-depleted transplantation in children. Broader study findings: About two months after transplant, alpha-beta T cells reportedly came from several hundred expanded graft clones. Newly produced T cells mostly accounted for T-cell counts and diversity one year post-transplant.

It was with unique molecular identifiers that the TCRbeta library was prepared. In TCRdb, the PCR reads were re-called with MiXCR into one record per CDR3 protein. This table has 250,000 to 400,000 distinct CDR3 sequences, around 25% appearing once. The CDR3 is 15 amino acids. The V gene lost 5 bases and the J gene lost 7 bases, with 17 bases spanning the gap. CDR1 is MGHDK and CDR2 is SYGVNS in the germline V gene. J is TRBJ2-2 and V is TRBV25-1; perhaps TRBD1 as D (5 bases). The receptor comes from a male patient younger than 18 who had a stem cell transplant for acute lymphoblastic leukemia, so the T cells may come from the graft donor. The sequencing used PBMCs, mostly from graft donor cells, collected 180 days after TCRalphabeta/CD19-depleted stem cell transplant. This CDR3 reads CASSSPGPRGGELFF. The CDR3 DNA follows: TGTGCCAGCAGTTCTCCCGGGCCTAGGGGCGGGGAGCTGTTTTTT. Full variable domain (outside the CDR3, taken from reference TRBV25-1 and TRBJ2-2): EADIYQTPRYLVIGTGKKITLECSQTMGHDKMYWYQQDPGMELHLIHYSYGVNSTEKGDLSSESTVSRIRTEHFPLTLESARPSHTSQYLCASSSPGPRGGELFFGEGSRLTVL.